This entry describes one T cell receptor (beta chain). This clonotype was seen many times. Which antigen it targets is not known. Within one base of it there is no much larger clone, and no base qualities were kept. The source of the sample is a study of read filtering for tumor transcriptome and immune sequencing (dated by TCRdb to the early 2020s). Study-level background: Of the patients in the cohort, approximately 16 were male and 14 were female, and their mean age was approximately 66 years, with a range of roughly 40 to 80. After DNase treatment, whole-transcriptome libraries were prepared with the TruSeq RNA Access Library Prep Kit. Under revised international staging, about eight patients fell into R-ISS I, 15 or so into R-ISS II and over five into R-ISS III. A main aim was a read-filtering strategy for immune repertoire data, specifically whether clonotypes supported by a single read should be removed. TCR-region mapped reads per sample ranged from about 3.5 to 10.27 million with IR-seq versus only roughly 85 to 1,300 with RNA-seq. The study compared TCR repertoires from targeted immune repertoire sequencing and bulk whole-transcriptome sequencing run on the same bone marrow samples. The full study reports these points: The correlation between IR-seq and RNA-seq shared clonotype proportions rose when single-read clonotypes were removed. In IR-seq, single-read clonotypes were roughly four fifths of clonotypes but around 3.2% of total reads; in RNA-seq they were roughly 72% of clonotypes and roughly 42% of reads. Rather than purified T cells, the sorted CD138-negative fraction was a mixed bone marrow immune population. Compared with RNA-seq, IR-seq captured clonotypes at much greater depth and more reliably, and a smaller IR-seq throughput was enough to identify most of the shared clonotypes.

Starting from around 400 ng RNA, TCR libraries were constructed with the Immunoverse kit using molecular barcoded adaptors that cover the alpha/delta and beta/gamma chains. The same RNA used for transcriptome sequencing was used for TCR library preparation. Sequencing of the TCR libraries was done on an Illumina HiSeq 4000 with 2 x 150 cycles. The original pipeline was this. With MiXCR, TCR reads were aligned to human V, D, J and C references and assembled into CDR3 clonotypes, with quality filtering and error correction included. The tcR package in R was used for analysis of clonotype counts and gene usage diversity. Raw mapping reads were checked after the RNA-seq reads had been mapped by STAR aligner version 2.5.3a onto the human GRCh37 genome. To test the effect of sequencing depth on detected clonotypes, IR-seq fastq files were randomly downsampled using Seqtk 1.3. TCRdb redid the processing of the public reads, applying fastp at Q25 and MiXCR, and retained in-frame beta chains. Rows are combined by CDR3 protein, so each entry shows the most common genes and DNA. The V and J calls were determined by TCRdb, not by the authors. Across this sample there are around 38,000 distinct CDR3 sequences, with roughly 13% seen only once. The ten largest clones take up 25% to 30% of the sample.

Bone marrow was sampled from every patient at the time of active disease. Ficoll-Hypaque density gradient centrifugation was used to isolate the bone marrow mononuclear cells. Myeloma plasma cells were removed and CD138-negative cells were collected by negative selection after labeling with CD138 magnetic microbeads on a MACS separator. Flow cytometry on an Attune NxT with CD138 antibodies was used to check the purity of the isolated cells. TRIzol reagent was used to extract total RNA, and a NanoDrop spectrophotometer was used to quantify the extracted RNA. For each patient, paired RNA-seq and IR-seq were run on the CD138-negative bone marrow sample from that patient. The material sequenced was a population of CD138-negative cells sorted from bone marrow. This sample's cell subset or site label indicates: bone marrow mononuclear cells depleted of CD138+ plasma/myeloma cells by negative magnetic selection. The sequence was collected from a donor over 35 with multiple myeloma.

The nucleotide sequence is given as TGTGCCAGCAGTGCCCGGGGCTCCTACAATGAGCAGTTCTTC. Translation gives CASSARGSYNEQFF. This chain is built from TRBV6-2 or TRBV6-3 and TRBJ2-1; TRBD2 is a weak D gene call, 5 bases matching. From the germline V gene, CDR1 is MNHEY and CDR2 is SVGEGT. The cysteine opens and the phenylalanine closes a CDR3 of 14 amino acids. The entry retains the CDR3 DNA only, 42 bases that are in frame from base 1. V is shortened by 5 bases, J by 0 bases, and the region joining them spans 8 bases.